The 14 T cell receptor beta chains given below trace back to one sample, sequenced in a study of blood T cell repertoires in COVID-19. TCRdb's table, derived via immunoSEQ multiplex PCR, lists solely in-frame clones and lacks some. The data show about 160,000 clones, 79% seen once. The sequencing sample was made of peripheral blood. Receptors originate from a woman in her fifties or sixties with COVID-19, enrolled during active disease.

The V and J genes are TRBV28 and TRBJ2-7; D unresolved. Germline-derived CDR1 and CDR2 are MDHEN and SYDVKM. V was trimmed by 3 bases and J by 4 bases, leaving 7 bases between them. The CDR3 sequence is 12 residues long. In DNA, the CDR3 is TGTGCCAGCAGTTTTGACTCTTACGAGCAGTACGTC. It translates to CASSFDSYEQYV.

V is TRBV7-2 and J is TRBJ2-3; D is unresolved. This CDR3 is built from 11 residues. The V end lost 7 bases, the J end lost 5 bases, and 7 bases lay between the germline ends. The germline gives CDR1 SGHTA, CDR2 FQGNSA. The CDR3 protein is CASTYGDTQYF. In nucleotides, the CDR3 is TGTGCCAGCACCTACGGAGATACGCAGTATTTT.

This chain joins TRBV9 and TRBJ2-1, with 8 bases matching TRBD2. V shed 6 bases and J 1 base; nucleotides not matched to a gene: 3. The CDR3 sequence is 14 residues long. The germline V gene encodes CDR1 SGDLS and CDR2 YYNGEE. The CDR3: CASNRGRSYNEQFF. CDR3 nucleotide sequence: TGTGCCAGCAATCGCGGGAGGTCCTACAATGAGCAGTTCTTC. The full variable domain, with the rest looked up from reference TRBV9 and TRBJ2-1, is DSGVTQTPKHLITATGQRVTLRCSPRSGDLSVYWYQQSLDQGLQFLIQYYNGEERAKGNILERFSAQQFPDLHSELNLSSLELGDSALYFCASNRGRSYNEQFFGPGTRLTVL.

This clone was picked up many times. The chain has TRBV24-1 and TRBJ2-3; tentative D call: TRBD2 (6 bases). Germline-derived CDR1 and CDR2 are KGHDR and SFDVKD. The CDR3 length is 16 residues. Trimming took off 7 bases at V and 0 bases at J, with 16 bases between the two ends. The CDR3 spells CATSLGVAGSTDTQYF. CDR3 DNA: TGTGCCACCAGCCTGGGGGTGGCGGGGAGCACAGATACGCAGTATTTT.

The chain has TRBV29-1 and TRBJ1-5; a weak D match, TRBD1 (5 bases). The V end lost 4 bases, the J end lost 4 bases, and 11 bases lay between the germline ends. In germline, CDR1 is SQVTM, CDR2 ANQGSEA. The CDR3 covers 13 residues. The CDR3 coding sequence is TGCAGCGTTGCGACAGCCCTGAATCAGCCCCAGCATTTT. Protein product: CSVATALNQPQHF.

The chain employs TRBV5-1 and TRBJ1-1, with D perhaps matching TRBD1 (6 bases). Deletions cut 5 bases from V and 1 base from J, with 15 bases between. Germline V CDR1 and CDR2: SGHRS, YFSETQ. The CDR3 has 15 amino acids. CDR3 loop: CASRGDNGRNTEAFF. The DNA for the CDR3 is TGCGCCAGCAGGGGGGACAACGGACGGAACACTGAAGCTTTCTTT.

The genes are TRBV6-5 and TRBJ1-4, with TRBD1 matching 7 bases. The germline CDR1 and CDR2 sequences are MNHEY and SVGAGI. The CDR3 is 14 amino acids. V lost 10 bases to trimming and J lost 3 bases; unmatched junction nucleotides: 8. The CDR3 bases are TGTGCCACCAAAACAGGGACAGCTAATGAAAAACTGTTTTTT. It is translated as CATKTGTANEKLFF.

J is TRBJ2-7 and V is TRBV4-3, with a possible D match to TRBD1 (5 bases). CDR3 length equals 16 residues. V was clipped by 2 bases and J by 2 bases, with 16 bases between them. From germline, CDR1 is LGHNA and CDR2 YSLEER. In nucleotides, the CDR3 is TGCGCCAGCAGCCAATGGACCAATAGGGGTACCTACGAGCAGTACTTC. As protein: CASSQWTNRGTYEQYF.

The rearrangement uses TRBV5-1 and TRBJ2-3; 13 bases match TRBD2. The CDR3 totals 15 residues. The ends lost 3 bases at V and 8 bases at J; junction bases unmatched: 6. CDR1 is SGHRS and CDR2 is YFSETQ in the germline V gene. This CDR3 is CASSWGTSGTFTQYF. The CDR3, as DNA: TGCGCCAGCAGCTGGGGGACTAGCGGGACTTTTACGCAGTATTTT.

Ten or more counts support this clone. The J gene is TRBJ1-3, the V gene TRBV9; TRBD1 might be the D (5 bases). Germline V gene lookup returns CDR1 SGDLS and CDR2 YYNGEE. The CDR3 extends over 14 amino acids. V was cut by 4 bases and J by 2 bases, with 10 bases left in between. CDR3 region: CASSPGGAGNTIYF. The CDR3 nucleotides read TGTGCCAGCAGCCCTGGGGGGGCTGGAAACACCATATATTTT.

This chain connects TRBV12-5 to TRBJ2-2; 7 bases align to TRBD2. V was pared by 5 bases and J by 1 base, with 7 bases of the junction left unmatched. This CDR3 contains 16 residues. Germline V lookup: CDR1 LGHNT, CDR2 FRNRAP. CDR3: CASGPSGTRNTGELFF. The CDR3 nucleotides are TGTGCTAGTGGTCCCAGCGGGACGCGGAACACCGGGGAGCTGTTTTTT.

This clone has just a few counts. The rearrangement joins TRBV2 to TRBJ1-6; 10 bases align to TRBD1. V gave up 1 base and J gave up 8 bases; unmatched junction bases: 2. CDR1 is SNHLY, CDR2 FYNNEI, per germline. The CDR3 contains 15 residues. In DNA form, the CDR3 reads TGTGCCAGCAGTGAAGAGGACAGGGGGTATTCACCCCTCCACTTT. It is translated as CASSEEDRGYSPLHF.

The V and J genes are TRBV6-5 and TRBJ2-7; 7 bases fit TRBD1. Losses at the gene ends were 10 bases for V and 2 bases for J; bases not matched to a gene: 5. The CDR3 length is 12 residues. Germline-derived CDR1 and CDR2 are MNHEY and SVGAGI. CDR3 DNA sequence: TGTGCCACCGGGACAGCGCCCTACGAGCAGTACTTC. Its translation: CATGTAPYEQYF.

The J gene is TRBJ2-5, the V gene TRBV6-5; D possibly corresponds to TRBD1 (5 bases). This CDR3 has 15 amino acids. Germline CDR1 is MNHEY and CDR2 is SVGAGI. V was cut by 2 bases and J by 5 bases, with 15 bases left in between. In nucleotides, the CDR3 is TGTGCCAGCAGTTACGGCACAGGCGGTAGGGAGACCCAGTACTTC. It yields the protein CASSYGTGGRETQYF.